The 12 T cell receptor beta chains below were found in one sample sequenced in a study of CD8+ T cells in alopecia areata. Extraction of RNA preceded its reverse transcription into cDNA, which served as the sequencing template. The table came from immunoSEQ multiplex PCR; TCRdb's copy has only in-frame clones and leaves some out. Here the sample spans about 94,000 clones, more than 65% being singletons. Treatment given: oral pan-JAK inhibitor, 5-10 mg twice daily. The sequencing used CD8+ T cells sorted from blood, collected at approximately week 45, from a patient treated with tofacitinib. Receptors originate from a human donor with alopecia areata.

This chain links TRBV19 with TRBJ2-7; no clear D. The germline V gene has CDR1 LNHDA and CDR2 SQIVND (reference sequence). V was cut by 5 bases and J by 2 bases, with 10 bases left in between. This CDR3 spans 13 amino acids. The CDR3 DNA reads TGTGCCAGTAGTGCCGCAGGCGCCTACGAGCAGTACTTC. Translation gives CASSAAGAYEQYF.

In regard to this clone: The same CDR3 arises from other DNA sequences in this sample as well. The CDR3 DNA is TGCGCCAGCAGCCAATCCCTTAACAATGAGCAGTTCTTC. Residues: CASSQSLNNEQFF. This chain connects TRBV4-3 to TRBJ2-1; D gene ambiguous. V lost 2 bases and J 5 bases, leaving 7 bases between the germline ends. CDR3 length: 13 amino acids. CDR1 and CDR2 (germline): LGHNA, YSLEER.

This rearrangement joins TRBV4-3 to TRBJ1-6; no reliable D call. Germline V CDR1 and CDR2: LGHNA, YSLEER. The CDR3 spans 16 residues. Trimming cost V 0 bases and J 4 bases, with 10 bases left between them. For the CDR3, the DNA is TGCGCCAGCAGCCAAGAGGGAGAGCTGTATAATTCACCCCTCCACTTT. This translates into CASSQEGELYNSPLHF.

The chain links TRBV5-4 to TRBJ2-1; D possibly uses TRBD1 or TRBD2 (6 bases each). Germline CDR1 and CDR2: SGHNT and YYREEE (reference sequence). The CDR3 runs 15 residues. V lost 0 bases and J lost 7, with 14 bases in between. This CDR3 reads CASSLDRESGNEQFF. In nucleotides, the CDR3 is TGTGCCAGCAGCTTGGACAGGGAAAGCGGGAATGAGCAGTTCTTC.

The J gene is TRBJ2-7, the V gene TRBV9, with TRBD2 as a possible D gene (5 bases). Between the trimmed V and J ends, which lost 0 bases and 4 bases, there was a span of 14 bases. This CDR3 is built from 15 residues. Germline CDR1 is SGDLS and CDR2 is YYNGEE. The chain's CDR3 is CASSVESGGRYEQYF. The CDR3 DNA sequence: TGTGCCAGCAGCGTAGAATCCGGAGGTCGTTACGAGCAGTACTTC.

This clone was observed once. The V and J genes are TRBV19 and TRBJ2-3; D may be TRBD1 (6 bases). Germline CDR1 LNHDA, CDR2 SQIVND (reference sequence). The CDR3 consists of 14 residues. The V end lost 7 bases, the J end lost 5 bases, and 16 bases lay between the germline ends. The CDR3 DNA is TGTGCCAGTACCCAAGCGCAGGGGCTAGATACGCAGTATTTT. It yields the protein CASTQAQGLDTQYF.

This clone was seen a few times. This same CDR3 is encoded by further DNA sequences in the sample. The gene calls are TRBV4-3 and TRBJ1-4; D remains unclear. The CDR3 length is 13 residues. The V gene's germline CDR1 is LGHNA and CDR2 YSLEER. The V and J ends lost 6 bases and 0 bases respectively, with 5 bases between them. The CDR3 loop reads CASSTATNEKLFF. CDR3 nucleotide sequence: TGCGCCAGCAGTACTGCAACTAATGAAAAACTGTTTTTT.

The chain combines TRBV7-2 with TRBJ2-3; perhaps TRBD1 as D (5 bases). This CDR3 is 14 amino acids long. The germline CDR1 and CDR2 sequences are SGHTA and FQGNSA. V lost 8 bases, J lost 4 bases, and 16 bases lay in between. The CDR3 region has the DNA TGTGCCAGCGTAGGGGAATCTAGTTCAGATACGCAGTATTTT. It encodes CASVGESSSDTQYF.

This clone has a single count. The genes are TRBV7-9 and TRBJ2-3; 8 bases are a match to TRBD1. This CDR3 spans 16 amino acids. Losses at the gene ends were 7 bases for V and 0 bases for J; bases not matched to a gene: 9. Germline CDR1 reads SEHNR; CDR2 reads FQNEAQ (reference sequence). The CDR3: CASISRQGPSTDTQYF. The CDR3 DNA sequence: TGTGCCAGCATCTCTCGACAGGGGCCAAGCACAGATACGCAGTATTTT.

The gene calls are TRBV29-1 and TRBJ1-4; D is perhaps TRBD1 (6 bases). Looked up from germline, CDR1 is SQVTM and CDR2 is ANQGSEA. V gave up 0 bases and J gave up 3 bases, with 14 bases separating them. The length of the CDR3 is 16 residues. CDR3: CSVEERGGEANEKLFF. The CDR3, as DNA: TGCAGCGTTGAAGAACGAGGGGGAGAGGCTAATGAAAAACTGTTTTTT.

This rearrangement joins TRBV2 to TRBJ2-7, with D uncertain. The V end was cut by 7 bases, the J end by 4 bases, with 11 bases between. CDR3 length: 12 residues. Germline assignment: CDR1 SNHLY and CDR2 FYNNEI. CDR3 DNA: TGTGCCAGCAAATCCCCCGAGTACGAGCAGTACTTC. Protein product: CASKSPEYEQYF.

The gene calls are TRBV14 and TRBJ2-1; maybe TRBD2 (5 bases). CDR3 size: 14 residues. From germline, CDR1 is SGHDN and CDR2 FVKESK. Trimming took off 0 bases at V and 11 bases at J, with 14 bases between the two ends. Here the CDR3 reads CASSQDRRQTKQFF. CDR3 nucleotide sequence: TGTGCCAGCAGCCAAGATAGGAGGCAGACCAAGCAGTTCTTC.